This is a list of T cell receptor beta chains from one sample in a study of graft-versus-host responses after intestinal transplantation. These receptors' antigens are unknown. Profiling relied on immunoSEQ multiplex PCR, and the TCRdb table lists in-frame clones only, not all of them. The profile shows more than 85,000 clones, about 92% of them singletons. The specimen comprised unstimulated CD8+ T cells sorted from spleen or lymph node cells, sampled before intestinal transplant. These TCRs come from a human donor who received an intestinal transplant. CDR3s include the opening cysteine and the closing phenylalanine or tryptophan. D genes are given only for firm matches. Clone size is shown for a subset of rows, as once, few, many or a class of expanded clone.

j_call: TRBJ2-7; v_call: TRBV19; d_call: -; clone_size: -; cdr3_nt: TGTGCCAGTAGTCTCGCAGGGAACTACGAGCAGTACTTC; cdr3_aa: CASSLAGNYEQYF
j_call: TRBJ1-2; v_call: TRBV29-1; d_call: -; clone_size: -; cdr3_nt: TGCAGCGTTGAAAGAACAGGGAACTATGGCTACACCTTC; cdr3_aa: CSVERTGNYGYTF
j_call: TRBJ2-3; v_call: TRBV29-1; d_call: -; clone_size: -; cdr3_nt: TGCAGCGTATACAGGGGCAAGCGGGAGACAGATACGCAGTATTTT; cdr3_aa: CSVYRGKRETDTQYF
j_call: TRBJ1-2; v_call: TRBV5-1; d_call: -; clone_size: -; cdr3_nt: TGCGCCAGCAGCTTGGGTCAGGATGGCTTCTATGGCTACACCTTC; cdr3_aa: CASSLGQDGFYGYTF
j_call: TRBJ2-5; v_call: TRBV7-2; d_call: TRBD2; clone_size: -; cdr3_nt: TGTGCCAGCAGCTTAGCGGGCGGACTAGCGGGGATCCAAGAGACCCAGTACTTC; cdr3_aa: CASSLAGGLAGIQETQYF
j_call: TRBJ1-3; v_call: TRBV19; d_call: -; clone_size: -; cdr3_nt: TGTGCCAGTAGTACGGGATGGACTGGAAACACCATATATTTT; cdr3_aa: CASSTGWTGNTIYF
j_call: TRBJ2-2; v_call: TRBV27; d_call: -; clone_size: -; cdr3_nt: TGTGCCAGCAGTCTCAGGGCATTCGGGGAGCTGTTTTTT; cdr3_aa: CASSLRAFGELFF
j_call: TRBJ2-2; v_call: TRBV9; d_call: TRBD1; clone_size: -; cdr3_nt: TGTGCCAGCAGCGTGACAGGGGCCACCGGGGAGCTGTTTTTT; cdr3_aa: CASSVTGATGELFF
j_call: TRBJ2-3; v_call: TRBV10-2; d_call: TRBD1; clone_size: -; cdr3_nt: TGCGCCAGCATTCCGGGACAGGGGACAGATACGCAGTATTTT; cdr3_aa: CASIPGQGTDTQYF
j_call: TRBJ2-3; v_call: TRBV19; d_call: -; clone_size: -; cdr3_nt: TGTGCCAGTAGTATAGAACGGACTTCTTCAGAGGGAGATACGCAGTATTTT; cdr3_aa: CASSIERTSSEGDTQYF
j_call: TRBJ2-5; v_call: TRBV7-9; d_call: -; clone_size: -; cdr3_nt: TGTGCCAGCAGCGTCGGGGGAGAGACCCAGTACTTC; cdr3_aa: CASSVGGETQYF
j_call: TRBJ2-6; v_call: TRBV5-4; d_call: -; clone_size: -; cdr3_nt: TGTGCCAGCAGCTTCCGGGTCTTATCTGGGGCCAACGTCCTGACTTTC; cdr3_aa: CASSFRVLSGANVLTF
j_call: TRBJ2-2; v_call: TRBV5-1; d_call: TRBD1; clone_size: once; cdr3_nt: TGCGCCAGCAGCAAGGGACAGACAACAATCACCGGGGAGCTGTTTTTT; cdr3_aa: CASSKGQTTITGELFF
j_call: TRBJ2-1; v_call: TRBV7-2; d_call: -; clone_size: -; cdr3_nt: TGTGCCAGCAGCTTAGTGGCGGGCTCCTACAATGAGCAGTTCTTC; cdr3_aa: CASSLVAGSYNEQFF
j_call: TRBJ2-4; v_call: TRBV2; d_call: TRBD1; clone_size: -; cdr3_nt: TGTGCCAGCAGGTTGGACAGGGGGGGAACCAAAAACATTCAGTACTTC; cdr3_aa: CASRLDRGGTKNIQYF
j_call: TRBJ2-7; v_call: TRBV7-8; d_call: -; clone_size: -; cdr3_nt: TGTGCCAGCAGCTTAGGCACTCGCGGCGCGTACGAGCAGTACTTC; cdr3_aa: CASSLGTRGAYEQYF